One and the same sample provided the 21 T cell receptor beta chains below, sequenced in a study of long-term antiretroviral therapy in people with HIV. The assay, immunoSEQ v3.0, was run at survey level. Only in-frame clones appear in the TCRdb table, and some are missing; sequencing was by immunoSEQ multiplex PCR. Of roughly 20,000 clones in the sample, about nine tenths are singletons; the top ten hold roughly 7%. Sample: unsorted PBMCs, taken 1.8 years before starting antiretroviral therapy. All receptors derive from a woman aged 25 to 45 with HIV.

The chain employs TRBV6-1 and TRBJ2-3; 7 nucleotides line up with TRBD1. Germline V lookup: CDR1 MNHNS, CDR2 SASEGT. The CDR3 has 13 amino acids. Trimming took 4 bases from V and 6 from J; bases not matched to a gene: 4. The CDR3 loop is CASSGDRMDTQYF. The DNA of the CDR3 is TGTGCCAGCAGTGGGGACAGAATGGATACGCAGTATTTT.

The V gene is TRBV6-5, the J gene TRBJ1-3, with TRBD1 matching over 7 bases. J lost 4 bases, V lost 5 bases, and 8 bases had no gene match. Germline V lookup: CDR1 MNHEY, CDR2 SVGAGI. The CDR3 spans 15 residues. The CDR3, as DNA: TGTGCCAGCAGTCTTACAGGGGCGCTGGGAAACACCATATATTTT. It yields the protein CASSLTGALGNTIYF.

This sequence joins TRBV4-1 and TRBJ1-2; D uncertain. Trimming shortened V by 1 base and J by 1 base, and 7 bases separated the two germline ends. CDR3 length: 14 amino acids. Per the germline V gene, CDR1 is MGHRA and CDR2 is YSYEKL. The DNA for the CDR3 is TGCGCCAGCAGCCAAGCCAACAGTAACTATGGCTACACCTTC. It encodes CASSQANSNYGYTF.

The chain carries TRBV7-3 and TRBJ1-1, with D unresolved. Trimming left V 0 bases short and J 4 bases short, with 12 bases between. Per germline, CDR1 SGHTA and CDR2 FQGTGA. This CDR3 region has 15 residues. The CDR3 bases are TGTGCCAGCAGCTTAACTGGAGGGCACCTCACTGAAGCTTTCTTT. Translation gives CASSLTGGHLTEAFF.

The chain combines TRBV5-1 with TRBJ1-1; D possibly corresponds to TRBD1 (6 bases). The V gene's germline CDR1 is SGHRS and CDR2 YFSETQ. The V end lost 3 bases, the J end lost 0 bases, and 15 bases lay between the germline ends. This CDR3 is 16 amino acids long. For the CDR3, the DNA is TGCGCCAGCAGCTCCCGGGACACCCTCCTGAACACTGAAGCTTTCTTT. Its translation is CASSSRDTLLNTEAFF.

This chain connects TRBV7-8 to TRBJ1-2; weak D call: TRBD1 (5 bases). CDR1 is SGHVS, CDR2 FQNEAQ, per germline. CDR3 length equals 14 residues. The germline V and J ends were trimmed by 6 bases and 6 bases, with 17 bases remaining between them. The CDR3 DNA reads TGTGCCAGCAGGACCCCGGGACTTTCTAATGGCTACACCTTC. Translation: CASRTPGLSNGYTF.

This clone showed up just a few times. The V and J genes are TRBV19 and TRBJ1-3; D gene uncertain. CDR3 length: 15 amino acids. The germline V and J ends were trimmed by 6 bases and 4 bases, with 16 bases remaining between them. The V gene's germline CDR1 is LNHDA and CDR2 SQIVND (reference sequence). The chain's CDR3 is CASRATGVDGNTIYF. The CDR3 bases are TGTGCCAGTAGGGCGACGGGAGTTGACGGAAACACCATATATTTT. The entire variable domain, with the rest obtained from reference TRBV19 and TRBJ1-3, is as follows: DGGITQSPKYLFRKEGQNVTLSCEQNLNHDAMYWYRQDPGQGLRLIYYSQIVNDFQKGDIAEGYSVSREKKESFPLTVTSAQKNPTAFYLCASRATGVDGNTIYFGEGSWLTVV.

The chain combines TRBV11-2 with TRBJ1-1; possible D gene TRBD1, 5 bases. The germline V gene encodes CDR1 SGHAT and CDR2 FQNNGV. The CDR3 runs 15 residues. Trimming removed 0 bases from V and 4 bases from J, with 12 bases in between. The CDR3 here is CASSLDPSGATEAFF. CDR3 coding DNA: TGTGCCAGCAGCTTAGATCCTTCCGGGGCCACTGAAGCTTTCTTT. The full variable domain, in which reference TRBV11-2 and TRBJ1-1 provide the parts outside the CDR3, is EAGVAQSPRYKIIEKRQSVAFWCNPISGHATLYWYQQILGQGPKLLIQFQNNGVVDDSQLPKDRFSAERLKGVDSTLKIQPAKLEDSAVYLCASSLDPSGATEAFFGQGTRLTVV.

In DNA form, the CDR3 reads TGCAGCGTTGAGGGGCAGACTGAAGCTTTCTTT. Protein: CSVEGQTEAFF. V usage is TRBV29-1 and J usage is TRBJ1-1; possible D gene TRBD1, 5 bases. Germline CDR1 reads SQVTM; CDR2 reads ANQGSEA. This CDR3 has 11 amino acids. V dropped 3 bases and J dropped 5 bases, with 7 bases sitting between them.

The chain recombines TRBV27 with TRBJ1-4; D is possibly TRBD1 (5 bases). This CDR3 comprises 15 residues. V gave up 6 bases and J gave up 4 bases, with 15 bases separating them. Germline V gene data show CDR1 as MNHEY and CDR2 as SMNVEV (reference sequence). CDR3 sequence reads: CASSLTRDLNEKLFF. DNA of the CDR3: TGTGCCAGCAGCTTAACACGGGACCTTAATGAAAAACTGTTTTTT. The variable domain in full, completed from reference TRBV27 and TRBJ1-4, reads EAQVTQNPRYLITVTGKKLTVTCSQNMNHEYMSWYRQDPGLGLRQIYYSMNVEVTDKGDVPEGYKVSRKEKRNFPLILESPSPNQTSLYFCASSLTRDLNEKLFFGSGTQLSVL.

The gene calls are TRBV5-6 and TRBJ2-4; 10 nucleotides align to TRBD2. The CDR3 length is 18 residues. The germline gives CDR1 SGHDT, CDR2 YYEEEE. Trimming took 3 bases from V and 2 from J; bases not matched to a gene: 11. In DNA form, the CDR3 reads TGTGCCAGCAGCTCAAGCAGCGGGGGGGCCTTTTCCAAAAACATTCAGTACTTC. Amino acids: CASSSSSGGAFSKNIQYF.

The gene calls are TRBV5-6 and TRBJ2-3; 7 bases match TRBD2. The CDR3 extends over 14 amino acids. The V and J ends lost 2 bases and 4 bases, in that order; junction bases with no gene match: 4. The V gene's germline CDR1 is SGHDT and CDR2 YYEEEE. CDR3 amino acids: CASSFGGRADTQYF. CDR3 DNA: TGTGCCAGCAGCTTCGGGGGGAGGGCAGATACGCAGTATTTT. The variable domain in full, completed from reference TRBV5-6 and TRBJ2-3, reads DAGVTQSPTHLIKTRGQQVTLRCSPKSGHDTVSWYQQALGQGPQFIFQYYEEEERQRGNFPDRFSGHQFPNYSSELNVNALLLGDSALYLCASSFGGRADTQYFGPGTRLTVL.

This rearrangement joins TRBV29-1 to TRBJ2-5; 11 positions agree with TRBD2. Trimming at V came to 6 bases and at J to 7 bases, leaving 19 bases not matched to a gene. Germline-derived CDR1 and CDR2 are SQVTM and ANQGSEA. The CDR3 is 17 residues long. The CDR3, as DNA: TGCAGCGTCACGGCTGGCTCTAGCGGGGGGTCCCGCGGGACCCAGTACTTC. Its protein product is CSVTAGSSGGSRGTQYF.

The CDR3, as DNA: TGTGCCAGCACCCTAATTCAGGACTATGGCTACACCTTC. This translates into CASTLIQDYGYTF. The chain uses TRBV28 and TRBJ1-2; D is ambiguous. Trimming took 7 bases from V and 3 from J, leaving 12 bases between them. The CDR3 contains 13 residues. Germline V CDR1 and CDR2: MDHEN, SYDVKM.

V usage is TRBV2 and J usage is TRBJ2-3; 12 nucleotides match TRBD2. The CDR3 spans 15 residues. V gave up 8 bases and J gave up 0 bases; unmatched junction bases: 3. Germline assignment: CDR1 SNHLY and CDR2 FYNNEI. The CDR3 DNA is TGTGCCAGCTCTCTAGCGGGGGGGAGCACAGATACGCAGTATTTT. Translation: CASSLAGGSTDTQYF. Full variable domain (outside the CDR3, taken from reference TRBV2 and TRBJ2-3): EPEVTQTPSHQVTQMGQEVILRCVPISNHLYFYWYRQILGQKVEFLVSFYNNEISEKSEIFDDQFSVERPDGSNFTLKIRSTKLEDSAMYFCASSLAGGSTDTQYFGPGTRLTVL.

The gene calls are TRBV11-2 and TRBJ2-6; D gene unclear. Trimming left V 6 bases short and J 0 bases short, with 3 bases between. The germline CDR1 and CDR2 sequences are SGHAT and FQNNGV. This CDR3 has 13 residues. The CDR3 reads CASRPSGANVLTF. The CDR3 DNA follows: TGTGCCAGCAGACCCTCTGGGGCCAACGTCCTGACTTTC.

The chain couples TRBV5-8 to TRBJ1-1, with D hard to call. CDR1 is SGHTS, CDR2 YDEGEE, per germline. Trimming cost V 0 bases and J 3 bases, with 6 bases left between them. The CDR3 length is 13 residues. The CDR3 loop reads CASSLGRDTEAFF. The CDR3 bases are TGTGCCAGCAGCTTGGGAAGAGACACTGAAGCTTTCTTT.

The DNA for the CDR3 is TGTGCCAGCAGCTTAATTCTCCGGGGGGCGTCAGAGACCCAGTACTTC. It is translated as CASSLILRGASETQYF. V is TRBV11-2 and J is TRBJ2-5; perhaps TRBD2 as D (7 bases). The V gene lost 2 bases and the J gene lost 4 bases, with 17 bases spanning the gap. Germline lookup yields CDR1 SGHAT and CDR2 FQNNGV. The CDR3 spans 16 residues.

The rearrangement uses TRBV18 and TRBJ2-3; 8 nucleotides line up with TRBD2. V trimming: 3 bases; J trimming: 1 base; junction bases outside the gene matches: 3. Germline V gene sequence: CDR1 KGHSH, CDR2 LQKENI. This CDR3 spans 15 amino acids. The CDR3 nucleotides are TGTGCCAGCTCACCGGGACTAGGTGGCACAGATACGCAGTATTTT. Its protein product is CASSPGLGGTDTQYF.

V usage is TRBV7-2 and J usage is TRBJ1-2; D possibly corresponds to TRBD1 (6 bases). Germline-derived CDR1 and CDR2 are SGHTA and FQGNSA. Trimming stripped 4 bases from V and 7 bases from J, with 13 bases between. CDR3 length: 13 amino acids. The CDR3 here is CASSSSTGRGYTF. The DNA for the CDR3 is TGTGCCAGCAGCTCATCGACAGGCCGTGGCTACACCTTC.

This chain joins TRBV5-6 and TRBJ2-1, with a weak D call TRBD1 (6 bases). This CDR3 contains 16 residues. Germline assignment: CDR1 SGHDT and CDR2 YYEEEE. The V end was cut by 2 bases, the J end by 7 bases, with 19 bases between. The DNA for the CDR3 is TGTGCCAGCAGCTTAAAGGGGGTTGGGGTATGGAATGAGCAGTTCTTC. Encoded protein: CASSLKGVGVWNEQFF.